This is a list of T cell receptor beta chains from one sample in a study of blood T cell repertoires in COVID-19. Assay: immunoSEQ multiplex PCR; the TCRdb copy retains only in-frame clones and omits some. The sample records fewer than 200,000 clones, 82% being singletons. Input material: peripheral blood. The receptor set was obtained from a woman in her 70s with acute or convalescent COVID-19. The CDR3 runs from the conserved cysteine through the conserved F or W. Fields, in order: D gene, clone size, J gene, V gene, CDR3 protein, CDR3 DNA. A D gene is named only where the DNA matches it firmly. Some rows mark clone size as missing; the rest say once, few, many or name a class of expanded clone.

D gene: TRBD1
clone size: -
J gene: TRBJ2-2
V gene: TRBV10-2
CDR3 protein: CASSESRDRGTGELFF
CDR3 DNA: TGCGCCAGCAGTGAGTCCCGGGACAGGGGCACCGGGGAGCTGTTTTTT

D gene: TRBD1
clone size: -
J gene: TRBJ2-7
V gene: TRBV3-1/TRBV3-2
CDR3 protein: CASSGGQGASYEQYF
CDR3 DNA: TGTGCCAGCAGCGGGGGACAGGGCGCCTCCTACGAGCAGTACTTC

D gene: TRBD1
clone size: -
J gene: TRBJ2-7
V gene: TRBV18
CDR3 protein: CASSQSGTGYYEQYF
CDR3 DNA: TGTGCCAGCTCACAATCCGGGACAGGGTACTACGAGCAGTACTTC

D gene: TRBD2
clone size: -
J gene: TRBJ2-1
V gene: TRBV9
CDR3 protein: CASSVDSGGGEQFF
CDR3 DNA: TGTGCCAGCAGCGTAGATTCGGGGGGTGGTGAGCAGTTCTTC

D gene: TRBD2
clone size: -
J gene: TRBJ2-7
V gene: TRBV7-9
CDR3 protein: CASSLGTSGRWAYEQYF
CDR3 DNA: TGTGCCAGCAGCTTAGGGACTAGCGGGAGGTGGGCCTACGAGCAGTACTTC

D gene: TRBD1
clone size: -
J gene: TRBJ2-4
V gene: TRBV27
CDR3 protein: CASTDPRQGTVKNIQYF
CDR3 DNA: TGTGCCAGCACGGATCCCCGACAGGGTACTGTCAAAAACATTCAGTACTTC

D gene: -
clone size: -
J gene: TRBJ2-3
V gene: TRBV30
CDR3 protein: CAWTRRERDTQYF
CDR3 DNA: TGTGCCTGGACACGGAGGGAAAGAGATACGCAGTATTTT

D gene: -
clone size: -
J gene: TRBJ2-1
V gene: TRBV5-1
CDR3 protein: CASTSNTGYGSSEQFF
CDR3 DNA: TGCGCCAGCACCTCCAATACTGGTTACGGGTCTAGTGAGCAGTTCTTC

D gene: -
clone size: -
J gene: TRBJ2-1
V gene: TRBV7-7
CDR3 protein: CASSPSPGDLYNEQFF
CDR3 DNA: TGTGCCAGCAGCCCTAGCCCAGGGGATCTTTACAATGAGCAGTTCTTC

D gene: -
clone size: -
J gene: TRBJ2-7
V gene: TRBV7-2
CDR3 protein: CASSLELSGYEQYF
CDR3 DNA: TGTGCCAGCAGCTTAGAGCTCTCGGGTTACGAGCAGTACTTC

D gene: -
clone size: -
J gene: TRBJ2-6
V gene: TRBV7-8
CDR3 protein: CASSSTDYSSGANVLTF
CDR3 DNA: TGTGCCAGCAGCTCGACAGATTATTCCTCTGGGGCCAACGTCCTGACTTTC

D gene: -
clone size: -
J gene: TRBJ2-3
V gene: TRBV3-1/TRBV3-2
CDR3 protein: CASSTRGLVNSDTQYF
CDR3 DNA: TGTGCCAGCAGCACTCGCGGGCTAGTAAACTCAGATACGCAGTATTTT

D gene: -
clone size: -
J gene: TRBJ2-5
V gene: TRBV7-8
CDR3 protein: CASSFSRGGGQETQYF
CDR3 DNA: TGTGCCAGCAGCTTTTCGCGCGGCGGAGGCCAAGAGACCCAGTACTTC

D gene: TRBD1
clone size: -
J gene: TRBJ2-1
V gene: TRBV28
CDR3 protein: CASRLGQGSYNEQFF
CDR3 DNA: TGTGCCAGCAGGCTGGGACAGGGCTCGTACAATGAGCAGTTCTTC

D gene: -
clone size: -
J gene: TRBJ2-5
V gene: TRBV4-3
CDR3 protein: CASSQDRQETQYF
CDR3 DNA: TGCGCCAGCAGCCAAGACCGCCAAGAGACCCAGTACTTC

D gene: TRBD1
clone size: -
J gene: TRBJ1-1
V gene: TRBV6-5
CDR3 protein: CASSTGTGVTEAFF
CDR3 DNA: TGTGCCAGCAGTACCGGGACAGGGGTCACTGAAGCTTTCTTT

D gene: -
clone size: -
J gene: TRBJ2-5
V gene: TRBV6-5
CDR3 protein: CASSTRGLPWETQYF
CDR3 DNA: TGTGCCAGCAGCACCCGTGGACTACCGTGGGAGACCCAGTACTTC

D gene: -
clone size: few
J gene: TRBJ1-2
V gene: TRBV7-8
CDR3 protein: CASSLDTLGEGGYTF
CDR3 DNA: TGTGCCAGCAGCTTAGATACACTCGGGGAAGGTGGCTACACCTTC

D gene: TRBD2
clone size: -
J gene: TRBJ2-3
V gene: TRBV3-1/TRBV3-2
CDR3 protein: CASSHAFGTSGADTQYF
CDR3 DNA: TGTGCCAGCAGCCATGCGTTCGGGACTAGCGGGGCAGATACGCAGTATTTT

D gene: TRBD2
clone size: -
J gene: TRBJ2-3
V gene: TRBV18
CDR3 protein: CASSPIGLAGGSTDTQYF
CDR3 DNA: TGTGCCAGCTCACCCATCGGACTAGCGGGGGGAAGCACAGATACGCAGTATTTT

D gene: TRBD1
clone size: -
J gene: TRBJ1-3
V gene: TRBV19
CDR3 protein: CASRTTGGPSGNTIYF
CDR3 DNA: TGTGCCAGTAGGACGACAGGGGGCCCCTCTGGAAACACCATATATTTT

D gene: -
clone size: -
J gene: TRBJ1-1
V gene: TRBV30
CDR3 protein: CAWSSLQGLNTEAFF
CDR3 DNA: TGTGCCTGGAGTTCTCTACAGGGCCTGAACACTGAAGCTTTCTTT

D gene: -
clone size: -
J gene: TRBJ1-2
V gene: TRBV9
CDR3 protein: CASSVARQGGGYTF
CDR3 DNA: TGTGCCAGCAGCGTAGCTCGGCAGGGTGGCGGCTACACCTTC

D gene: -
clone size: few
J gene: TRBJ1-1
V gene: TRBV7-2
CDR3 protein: CASSQRQVVSGTEAFF
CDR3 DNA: TGTGCCAGCAGCCAACGCCAGGTGGTCTCAGGCACTGAAGCTTTCTTT

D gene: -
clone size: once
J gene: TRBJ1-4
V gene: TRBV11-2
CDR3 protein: CASSPNRLGNEKLFF
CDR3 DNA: TGTGCCAGCAGCCCTAACAGGCTAGGAAATGAAAAACTGTTTTTT

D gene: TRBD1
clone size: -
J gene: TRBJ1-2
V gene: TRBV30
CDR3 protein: CAWSGGQANYGYTF
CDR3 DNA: TGTGCCTGGAGTGGGGGACAGGCTAACTATGGCTACACCTTC

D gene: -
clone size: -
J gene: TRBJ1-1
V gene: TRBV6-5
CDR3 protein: CASTSTEALNTEAFF
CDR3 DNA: TGTGCCAGCACCTCAACGGAGGCTCTGAACACTGAAGCTTTCTTT

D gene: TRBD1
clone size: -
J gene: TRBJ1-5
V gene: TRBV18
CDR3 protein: CASSPNRGVEQPQHF
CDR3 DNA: TGTGCCAGCTCCCCCAACAGGGGGGTCGAACAGCCCCAGCATTTT

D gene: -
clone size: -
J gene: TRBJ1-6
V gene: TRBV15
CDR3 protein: CATSRDRAGNNSPLHF
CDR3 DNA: TGTGCCACCAGCAGAGATCGAGCAGGGAATAATTCACCCCTCCACTTT

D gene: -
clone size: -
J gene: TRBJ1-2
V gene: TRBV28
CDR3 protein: CASSVPAQGNYGYTF
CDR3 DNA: TGTGCCAGCAGTGTCCCGGCGCAGGGTAACTATGGCTACACCTTC

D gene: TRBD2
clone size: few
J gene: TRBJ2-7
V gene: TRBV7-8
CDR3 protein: CASSSLAGGLEYEQYF
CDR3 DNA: TGTGCCAGCAGCTCACTAGCGGGGGGACTCGAATACGAGCAGTACTTC

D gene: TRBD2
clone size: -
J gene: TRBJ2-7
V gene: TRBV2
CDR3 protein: CASSEVKAAPGGYF
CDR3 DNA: TGTGCCAGCAGTGAAGTGAAAGCGGCGCCGGGGGGGTACTTC

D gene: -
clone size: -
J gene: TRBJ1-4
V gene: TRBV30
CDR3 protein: CAWGRRDGNEKLFF
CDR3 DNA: TGTGCCTGGGGGAGGAGGGACGGGAATGAAAAACTGTTTTTT

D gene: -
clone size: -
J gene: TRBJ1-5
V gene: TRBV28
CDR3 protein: CASTHRGGARNQPQHF
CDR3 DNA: TGTGCCAGCACCCATAGGGGGGGAGCAAGAAATCAGCCCCAGCATTTT

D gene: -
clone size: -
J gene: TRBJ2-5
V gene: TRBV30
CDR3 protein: CAWSGAGFQETQYF
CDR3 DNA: TGTGCCTGGAGTGGGGCAGGGTTCCAAGAGACCCAGTACTTC

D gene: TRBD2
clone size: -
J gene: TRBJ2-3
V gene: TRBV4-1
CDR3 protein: CASSQPLGGYEDTQYF
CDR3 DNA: TGCGCCAGCAGCCAACCGCTGGGGGGGTACGAGGATACGCAGTATTTT

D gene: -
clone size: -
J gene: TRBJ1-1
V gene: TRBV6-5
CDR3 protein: CASSPQGRRGTEAFF
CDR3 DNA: TGTGCCAGCAGTCCCCAAGGACGGAGGGGAACTGAAGCTTTCTTT

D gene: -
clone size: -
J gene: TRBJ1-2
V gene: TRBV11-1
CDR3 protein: CASSLAGNYGYTF
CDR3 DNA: TGTGCCAGCAGCTTAGCCGGGAACTATGGCTACACCTTC

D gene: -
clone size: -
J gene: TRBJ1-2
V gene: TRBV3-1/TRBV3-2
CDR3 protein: CASSQGVNYGYTF
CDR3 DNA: TGTGCCAGCAGCCAGGGAGTTAACTATGGCTACACCTTC

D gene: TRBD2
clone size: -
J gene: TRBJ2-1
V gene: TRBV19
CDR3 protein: CASTSVGAGEMEQFF
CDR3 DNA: TGTGCCAGTACCTCGGTTGGGGCGGGGGAAATGGAGCAGTTCTTC

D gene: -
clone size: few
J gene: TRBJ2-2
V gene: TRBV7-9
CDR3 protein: CASEGVPGELFF
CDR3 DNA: TGTGCGAGCGAGGGGGTCCCCGGGGAGCTGTTTTTT

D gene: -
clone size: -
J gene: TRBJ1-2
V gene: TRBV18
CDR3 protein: CASSPTDNYGYTF
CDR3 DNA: TGTGCCAGCTCACCGACAGATAACTATGGCTACACCTTC

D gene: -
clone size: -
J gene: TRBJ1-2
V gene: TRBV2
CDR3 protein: CASSERRSYGYTF
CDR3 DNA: TGTGCCAGCAGTGAACGTCGGTCGTATGGCTACACCTTC

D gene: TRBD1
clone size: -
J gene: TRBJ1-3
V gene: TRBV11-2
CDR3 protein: CASSPRTGPSPNTIYF
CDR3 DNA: TGTGCCAGCAGCCCGCGGACAGGGCCTTCCCCGAACACCATATATTTT

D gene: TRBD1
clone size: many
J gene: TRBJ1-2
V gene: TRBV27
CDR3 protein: CASSLWAGGNGYTF
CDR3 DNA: TGTGCCAGCAGTTTGTGGGCAGGGGGCAATGGCTACACCTTC

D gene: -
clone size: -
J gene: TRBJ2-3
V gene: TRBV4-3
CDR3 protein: CASSQGTADTQYF
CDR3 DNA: TGCGCCAGCAGCCAAGGGACAGCCGATACGCAGTATTTT

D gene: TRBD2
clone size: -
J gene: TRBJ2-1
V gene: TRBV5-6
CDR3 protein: CASSFRSGLANEQFF
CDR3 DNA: TGTGCCAGCAGCTTTCGCTCTGGACTAGCGAATGAGCAGTTCTTC

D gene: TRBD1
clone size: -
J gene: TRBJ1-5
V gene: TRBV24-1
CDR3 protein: CATSDLGAGGRRNQPQHF
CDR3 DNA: TGTGCCACCAGTGATTTGGGAGCAGGGGGAAGGCGCAATCAGCCCCAGCATTTT

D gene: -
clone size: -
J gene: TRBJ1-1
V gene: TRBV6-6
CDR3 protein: CASSSGLTGGAFF
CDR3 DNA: TGTGCCAGCAGTTCGGGACTCACGGGGGGAGCTTTCTTT

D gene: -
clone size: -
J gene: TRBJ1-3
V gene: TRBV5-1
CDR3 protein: CASSVQGSGNTIYF
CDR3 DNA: TGCGCCAGCAGCGTACAGGGCTCTGGAAACACCATATATTTT

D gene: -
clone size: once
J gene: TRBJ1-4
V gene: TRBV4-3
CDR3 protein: CASRFGGRGEKLFF
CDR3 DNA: TGCGCCAGCCGTTTTGGGGGGAGAGGGGAAAAACTGTTTTTT

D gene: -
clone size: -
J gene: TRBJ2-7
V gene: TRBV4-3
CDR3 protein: CASSQVFPSYEQYF
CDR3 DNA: TGCGCCAGCAGCCAAGTCTTCCCCTCCTACGAGCAGTACTTC

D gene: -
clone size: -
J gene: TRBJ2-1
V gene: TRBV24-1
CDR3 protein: CATSGAGYNEQFF
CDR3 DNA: TGTGCCACCAGTGGGGCGGGGTACAATGAGCAGTTCTTC